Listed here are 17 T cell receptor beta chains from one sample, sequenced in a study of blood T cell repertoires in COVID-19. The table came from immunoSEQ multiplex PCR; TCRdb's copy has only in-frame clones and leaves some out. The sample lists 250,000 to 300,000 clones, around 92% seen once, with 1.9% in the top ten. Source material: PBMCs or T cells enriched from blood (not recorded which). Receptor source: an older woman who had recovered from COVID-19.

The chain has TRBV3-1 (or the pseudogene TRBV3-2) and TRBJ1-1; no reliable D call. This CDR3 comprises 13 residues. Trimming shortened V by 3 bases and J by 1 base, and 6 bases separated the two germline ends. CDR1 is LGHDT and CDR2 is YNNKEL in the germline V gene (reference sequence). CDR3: CASSHRRNTEAFF. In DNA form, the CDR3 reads TGTGCCAGCAGCCACCGGAGGAACACTGAAGCTTTCTTT.

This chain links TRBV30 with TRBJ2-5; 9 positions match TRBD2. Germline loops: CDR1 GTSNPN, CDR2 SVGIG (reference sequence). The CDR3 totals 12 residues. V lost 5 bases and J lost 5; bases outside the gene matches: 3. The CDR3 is CAWGSGSETQYF. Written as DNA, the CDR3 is TGTGCCTGGGGTAGCGGGAGTGAGACCCAGTACTTC.

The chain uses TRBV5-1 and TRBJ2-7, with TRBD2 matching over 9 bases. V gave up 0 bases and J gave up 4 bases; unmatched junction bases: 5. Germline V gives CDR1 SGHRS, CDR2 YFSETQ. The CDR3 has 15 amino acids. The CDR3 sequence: CASSLGGSGSYEQYF. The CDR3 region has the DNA TGCGCCAGCAGCTTGGGTGGTAGCGGGAGTTACGAGCAGTACTTC.

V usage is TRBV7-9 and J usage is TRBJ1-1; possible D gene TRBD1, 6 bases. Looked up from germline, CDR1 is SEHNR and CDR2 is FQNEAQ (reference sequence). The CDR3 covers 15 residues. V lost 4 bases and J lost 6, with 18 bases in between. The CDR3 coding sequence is TGTGCCAGCAGCTACTCCCAGGGGCAGAGCTCTGAAGCTTTCTTT. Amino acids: CASSYSQGQSSEAFF. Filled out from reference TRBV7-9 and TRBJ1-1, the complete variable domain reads DTGVSQNPRHKITKRGQNVTFRCDPISEHNRLYWYRQTLGQGPEFLTYFQNEAQLEKSRLLSDRFSAERPKGSFSTLEIQRTEQGDSAMYLCASSYSQGQSSEAFFGQGTRLTVV.

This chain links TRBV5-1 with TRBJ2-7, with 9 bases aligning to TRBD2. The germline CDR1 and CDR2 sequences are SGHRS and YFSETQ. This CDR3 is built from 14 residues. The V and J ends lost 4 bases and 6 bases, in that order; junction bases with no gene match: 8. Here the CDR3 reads CASSREREVAEQYF. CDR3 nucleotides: TGCGCCAGCAGCCGTGAGCGGGAGGTCGCCGAGCAGTACTTC.

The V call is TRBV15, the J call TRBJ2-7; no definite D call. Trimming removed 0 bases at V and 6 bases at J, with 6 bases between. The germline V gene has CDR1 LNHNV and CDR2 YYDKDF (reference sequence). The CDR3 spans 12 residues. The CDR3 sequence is CATSRDLSEQYF. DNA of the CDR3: TGTGCCACCAGCAGAGATTTATCCGAGCAGTACTTC. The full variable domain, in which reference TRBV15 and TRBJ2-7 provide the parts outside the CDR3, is DAMVIQNPRYQVTQFGKPVTLSCSQTLNHNVMYWYQQKSSQAPKLLFHYYDKDFNNEADTPDNFQSRRPNTSFCFLDIRSPGLGDTAMYLCATSRDLSEQYFGPGTRLTVT.

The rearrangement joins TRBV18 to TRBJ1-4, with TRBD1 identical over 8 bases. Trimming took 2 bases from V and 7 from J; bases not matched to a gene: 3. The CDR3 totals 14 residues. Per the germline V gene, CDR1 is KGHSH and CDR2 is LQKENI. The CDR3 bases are TGTGCCAGCTCACCAGGACAGGGCTCTGAAAAACTGTTTTTT. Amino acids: CASSPGQGSEKLFF.

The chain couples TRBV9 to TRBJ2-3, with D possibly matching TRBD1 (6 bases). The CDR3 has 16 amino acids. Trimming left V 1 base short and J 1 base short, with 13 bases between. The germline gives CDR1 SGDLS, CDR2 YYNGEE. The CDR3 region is CASSVRGYRGTDTQYF. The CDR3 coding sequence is TGTGCCAGCAGCGTACGTGGTTACAGGGGCACAGATACGCAGTATTTT.

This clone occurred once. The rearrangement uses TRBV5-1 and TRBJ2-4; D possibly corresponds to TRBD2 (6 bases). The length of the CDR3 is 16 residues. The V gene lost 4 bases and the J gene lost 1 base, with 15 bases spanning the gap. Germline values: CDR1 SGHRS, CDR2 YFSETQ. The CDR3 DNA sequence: TGCGCCAGCAGCCCGGGGGACGGAGGGGCCAAAAACATTCAGTACTTC. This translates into CASSPGDGGAKNIQYF.

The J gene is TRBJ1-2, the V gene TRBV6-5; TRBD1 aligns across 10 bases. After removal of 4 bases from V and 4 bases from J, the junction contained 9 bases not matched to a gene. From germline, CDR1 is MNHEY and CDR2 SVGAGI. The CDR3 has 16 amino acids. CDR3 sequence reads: CASSSRDRGEGYGYTF. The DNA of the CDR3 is TGTGCCAGCAGTTCCCGGGACAGGGGAGAGGGCTATGGCTACACCTTC.

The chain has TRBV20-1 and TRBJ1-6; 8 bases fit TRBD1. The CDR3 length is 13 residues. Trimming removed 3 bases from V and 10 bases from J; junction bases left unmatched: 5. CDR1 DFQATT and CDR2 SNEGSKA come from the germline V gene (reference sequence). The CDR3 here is CSASQGADSPLHF. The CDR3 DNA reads TGCAGTGCTAGTCAGGGGGCAGACTCACCCCTCCACTTT.

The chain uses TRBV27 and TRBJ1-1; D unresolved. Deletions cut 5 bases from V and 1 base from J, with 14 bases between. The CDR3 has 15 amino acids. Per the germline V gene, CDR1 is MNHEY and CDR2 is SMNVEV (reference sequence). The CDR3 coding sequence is TGTGCCAGCAGTGTCCAGCGCCCCGCGAACACTGAAGCTTTCTTT. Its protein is CASSVQRPANTEAFF.

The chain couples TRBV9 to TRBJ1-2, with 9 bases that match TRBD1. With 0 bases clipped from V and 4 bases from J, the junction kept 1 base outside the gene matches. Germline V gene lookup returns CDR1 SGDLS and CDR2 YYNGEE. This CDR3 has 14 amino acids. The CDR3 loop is CASSVGDRAYGYTF. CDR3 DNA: TGTGCCAGCAGCGTAGGGGACAGGGCCTATGGCTACACCTTC. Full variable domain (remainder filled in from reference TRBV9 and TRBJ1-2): DSGVTQTPKHLITATGQRVTLRCSPRSGDLSVYWYQQSLDQGLQFLIQYYNGEERAKGNILERFSAQQFPDLHSELNLSSLELGDSALYFCASSVGDRAYGYTFGSGTRLTVV.

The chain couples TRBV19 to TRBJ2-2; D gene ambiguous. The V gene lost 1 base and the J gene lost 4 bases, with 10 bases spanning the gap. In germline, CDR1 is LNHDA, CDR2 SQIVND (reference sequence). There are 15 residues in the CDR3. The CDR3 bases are TGTGCCAGTAGTATAGGCCTATGGAGCACCGGGGAGCTGTTTTTT. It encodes CASSIGLWSTGELFF. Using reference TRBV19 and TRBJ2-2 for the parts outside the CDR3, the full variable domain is DGGITQSPKYLFRKEGQNVTLSCEQNLNHDAMYWYRQDPGQGLRLIYYSQIVNDFQKGDIAEGYSVSREKKESFPLTVTSAQKNPTAFYLCASSIGLWSTGELFFGEGSRLTVL.

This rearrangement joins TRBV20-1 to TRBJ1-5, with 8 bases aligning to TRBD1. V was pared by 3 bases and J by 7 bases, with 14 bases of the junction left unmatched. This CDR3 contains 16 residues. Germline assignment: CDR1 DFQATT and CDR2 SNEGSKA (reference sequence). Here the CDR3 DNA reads TGCAGTGCTAGTGCCAGGGGGCCCTCCTATCGGCAGCCCCAGCATTTT. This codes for CSASARGPSYRQPQHF.

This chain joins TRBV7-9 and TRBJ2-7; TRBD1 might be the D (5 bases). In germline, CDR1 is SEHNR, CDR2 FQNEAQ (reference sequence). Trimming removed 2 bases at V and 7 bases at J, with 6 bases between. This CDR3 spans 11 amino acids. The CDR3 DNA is TGTGCCAGCAGCTTACAGGGTGAGCAGTACTTC. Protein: CASSLQGEQYF. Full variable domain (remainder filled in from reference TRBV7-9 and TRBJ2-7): DTGVSQNPRHKITKRGQNVTFRCDPISEHNRLYWYRQTLGQGPEFLTYFQNEAQLEKSRLLSDRFSAERPKGSFSTLEIQRTEQGDSAMYLCASSLQGEQYFGPGTRLTVT.

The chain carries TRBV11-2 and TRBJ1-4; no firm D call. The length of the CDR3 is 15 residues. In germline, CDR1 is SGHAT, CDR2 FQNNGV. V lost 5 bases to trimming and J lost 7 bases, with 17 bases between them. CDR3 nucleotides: TGTGCCAGCAGCCTCTACTTACCCTCTGGTGAAAAACTGTTTTTT. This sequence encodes CASSLYLPSGEKLFF.